A selection of T cell receptor beta chains follows, all from one sample in a study of human T cells and chemical hapten exposure. TCRdb reanalysed the 5' RACE reads using MiXCR and keeps one entry per CDR3 protein. This sample has 150,000 or so distinct CDR3 sequences, with approximately 4% found just once. The receptors derive from a female donor in good health. CDR3s include the opening cysteine and the closing phenylalanine or tryptophan. The D gene is left open where the match is weak. Clone size is given for some rows only: seen once, a few or many times, or a class if the clone is expanded.

CDR3 protein: CASSVGMASVEGETQYF
CDR3 DNA: TGTGCCAGCAGCGTAGGAATGGCTAGCGTGGAGGGGGAGACCCAGTACTTC
J gene: TRBJ2-5
D gene: .
clone size: few
V gene: TRBV9

CDR3 protein: CAISEAGDTDTQYF
CDR3 DNA: TGTGCCATCAGTGAGGCGGGAGACACAGATACGCAGTATTTT
J gene: TRBJ2-3
D gene: TRBD2
clone size: many
V gene: TRBV10-3

CDR3 protein: CASSFNGGPTDTQYF
CDR3 DNA: TGTGCCAGCAGCTTTAACGGGGGGCCCACAGATACGCAGTATTTT
J gene: TRBJ2-3
D gene: .
clone size: many
V gene: TRBV7-2

CDR3 protein: CASSLLTGGRRAKNIQYF
CDR3 DNA: TGTGCCAGCAGCTTATTAACGGGGGGGCGACGAGCCAAAAACATTCAGTACTTC
J gene: TRBJ2-4
D gene: TRBD2
clone size: few
V gene: TRBV7-8

CDR3 protein: CASSYASSGQGGYEQYF
CDR3 DNA: TGTGCCAGCAGTTACGCTTCGTCGGGACAAGGAGGCTACGAGCAGTACTTC
J gene: TRBJ2-7
D gene: .
clone size: many
V gene: TRBV6-2/TRBV6-3

CDR3 protein: CAISDGLYEQYF
CDR3 DNA: TGTGCCATCAGTGATGGACTCTACGAGCAGTACTTC
J gene: TRBJ2-7
D gene: .
clone size: many
V gene: TRBV10-3

CDR3 protein: CASSQFPGGHTEAFF
CDR3 DNA: TGTGCCAGCAGCCAATTCCCAGGGGGCCACACTGAAGCTTTCTTT
J gene: TRBJ1-1
D gene: TRBD1
clone size: .
V gene: TRBV5-5

CDR3 protein: CASSSTSPLHF
CDR3 DNA: TGTGCCAGCAGTTCAACTTCACCCCTCCACTTT
J gene: TRBJ1-6
D gene: .
clone size: many
V gene: TRBV6-2/TRBV6-3

CDR3 protein: CASSLQGSSTDTQYF
CDR3 DNA: TGTGCCAGCAGTTTACAGGGGTCTAGCACAGATACGCAGTATTTT
J gene: TRBJ2-3
D gene: TRBD1
clone size: many
V gene: TRBV6-5

CDR3 protein: CASSPGLGQISYEQYF
CDR3 DNA: TGTGCCAGCAGCCCGGGTCTAGGACAGATCTCCTACGAGCAGTACTTC
J gene: TRBJ2-7
D gene: .
clone size: many
V gene: TRBV3-1

CDR3 protein: CASSHRAAGSDTQYF
CDR3 DNA: TGTGCCAGCAGCCACCGGGCAGCGGGATCAGATACGCAGTATTTT
J gene: TRBJ2-3
D gene: TRBD2
clone size: many
V gene: TRBV27

CDR3 protein: CASSFDNAILGYTF
CDR3 DNA: TGTGCCAGCAGCTTCGACAATGCGATACTTGGCTACACCTTC
J gene: TRBJ1-2
D gene: .
clone size: few
V gene: TRBV7-3

CDR3 protein: CASSGGTGLEAFF
CDR3 DNA: TGTGCCAGCTCGGGAGGGACAGGCCTTGAAGCTTTCTTT
J gene: TRBJ1-1
D gene: TRBD1
clone size: many
V gene: TRBV18